Each of the 20 T cell receptor beta chains below was sequenced from the same sample in a study of blood T cell repertoires in COVID-19 (TCRdb year 2020). The library was obtained by the immunoSEQ multiplex PCR assay. Sourced from immuneACCESS, this table was stored by TCRdb with only in-frame sequences that have V and J called. A share of the clones is absent; for the studies checked, an unresolved V gene accounts for under half, and the remainder has no known explanation. This sample lists around 310,000 clones; roughly 90% were detected once. The leading ten clones occupy under 5% of the sample. Sequenced input: peripheral blood. These TCRs come from a woman aged 50 to 60 with active or convalescent COVID-19.

V is TRBV27 and J is TRBJ1-5, with 7 bases matching TRBD1. Germline CDR1 MNHEY, CDR2 SMNVEV (reference sequence). This CDR3 is built from 13 residues. V dropped 6 bases and J dropped 1; count of bases not matched to a gene: 0. The CDR3 sequence is CASSRGSNQPQHF. CDR3 coding DNA: TGTGCCAGCAGCAGGGGGAGCAATCAGCCCCAGCATTTT.

Details on this clone: One junction end does not reproduce the germline sequence, and a read error may be involved. V usage is TRBV7-7 and J usage is TRBJ2-5; 12 bases agree with TRBD2. Germline values: CDR1 SSHAT, CDR2 FNYEAQ (reference sequence). This CDR3 region has 15 residues. CDR3 sequence reads: CASSPSGGGQETQYF. As DNA, the CDR3 is TGTGCTAGCAGCCCTAGCGGGGGGGGTCAAGAGACCCAGTACTTC.

The genes are TRBV9 and TRBJ2-1, with a weak D call TRBD2 (6 bases). This CDR3 is 16 amino acids long. Germline CDR1 reads SGDLS; CDR2 reads YYNGEE. Trimming left V 0 bases short and J 9 bases short, with 19 bases between. CDR3 residues: CASSVEVLVGSGEQFF. The CDR3 DNA follows: TGTGCCAGCAGCGTAGAGGTTCTGGTTGGTAGCGGTGAGCAGTTCTTC.

V and J are TRBV20-1 and TRBJ2-6; the D gene is possibly TRBD1 (5 bases). Germline CDR1 reads DFQATT; CDR2 reads SNEGSKA (reference sequence). The CDR3 spans 14 residues. The V gene lost 3 bases and the J gene lost 2 bases, with 8 bases spanning the gap. CDR3 sequence (DNA): TGCAGTGCTAGTAAGGGGCCTGGGGCCAACGTCCTGACTTTC. Translating gives CSASKGPGANVLTF.

The rearrangement uses TRBV25-1 and TRBJ1-5; D remains unclear. Germline CDR1 reads MGHDK; CDR2 reads SYGVNS. V was cut by 2 bases and J by 4 bases, with 15 bases left in between. The CDR3 loop spans 16 amino acids. CDR3 in amino acids: CASSEGRGLGNQPQHF. The CDR3 DNA reads TGTGCCAGCAGTGAAGGGAGAGGGTTGGGAAATCAGCCCCAGCATTTT.

The genes are TRBV5-4 and TRBJ1-4, with 9 bases matching TRBD1. V shed 4 bases and J 7 bases; nucleotides not matched to a gene: 8. Germline V lookup: CDR1 SGHNT, CDR2 YYREEE (reference sequence). The CDR3 loop spans 15 amino acids. CDR3 bases: TGTGCCAGCAGCGTCCAGACAGGGGGTGGTGAAAAACTGTTTTTT. This gives the protein CASSVQTGGGEKLFF.

V is TRBV6-6 and J is TRBJ2-1, with TRBD2 identical over 13 bases. V was pared by 6 bases and J by 8 bases, with 10 bases of the junction left unmatched. Germline V lookup: CDR1 MNHNY, CDR2 SVGAGI (reference sequence). This CDR3 has 16 amino acids. DNA for the CDR3: TGTGCCAGCAGCCTCGACTTGGGGACTAGCGGGGATGAGCAGTTCTTC. It is translated as CASSLDLGTSGDEQFF.

The chain carries TRBV4-1 and TRBJ2-1; tentative D call: TRBD2 (6 bases). CDR1 and CDR2 from the germline V gene are MGHRA and YSYEKL. The CDR3 has 15 residues. Trimming stripped 4 bases from V and 4 bases from J, with 14 bases between. CDR3 in amino acids: CASSRLGLIYNEQFF. The CDR3, as DNA: TGCGCCAGCAGCCGACTAGGGCTGATATACAATGAGCAGTTCTTC.

The chain joins TRBV5-8 to TRBJ1-2, with 8 bases matching TRBD1. The CDR3 sequence is 13 residues long. Germline lookup yields CDR1 SGHTS and CDR2 YDEGEE. V lost 5 bases, J lost 3 bases, and 3 bases stayed unmatched. The CDR3 sequence is CASRTDRDYGYTF. The DNA for the CDR3 is TGTGCCAGCAGAACGGACAGGGACTATGGCTACACCTTC.

The gene calls are TRBV2 and TRBJ1-5; D not certain. Germline V gene data show CDR1 as SNHLY and CDR2 as FYNNEI. The length of the CDR3 is 14 residues. Trimming stripped 4 bases from V and 5 bases from J, with 12 bases between. The CDR3, as DNA: TGTGCCAGCAGTGTGGAGGGCCCGTATCAGCCCCAGCATTTT. Translation: CASSVEGPYQPQHF.

This chain connects TRBV4-2 to TRBJ1-4; 12 nucleotides match TRBD1. In germline, CDR1 is LGHNA, CDR2 YNFKEQ. The CDR3 totals 17 residues. The junction had 5 bases not matched to a gene; V was cut back by 4 bases and J by 2 bases. This CDR3 reads CASSLGQGARTNEKLFF. CDR3 bases: TGTGCCAGCAGCCTGGGACAGGGGGCGCGGACTAATGAAAAACTGTTTTTT.

The chain couples TRBV28 to TRBJ1-2, with a tentative D call TRBD1 (6 bases). Trimming took off 3 bases at V and 5 bases at J, with 10 bases between the two ends. The length of the CDR3 is 13 residues. Germline CDR1 and CDR2: MDHEN and SYDVKM. DNA for the CDR3: TGTGCCAGCAGTTTCGGGGGGCGGTATGGCTACACCTTC. This encodes CASSFGGRYGYTF.

The chain recombines TRBV12-3 or TRBV12-4 with TRBJ2-7; the D gene is possibly TRBD1 (5 bases). The CDR3 length is 13 residues. V lost 1 base and J 7 bases, leaving 11 bases between the germline ends. The CDR3 loop is CASSLVQVGEQYF. Here the CDR3 DNA reads TGTGCCAGCAGTTTAGTACAGGTGGGTGAGCAGTACTTC.

The chain employs TRBV29-1 and TRBJ2-1, with TRBD1 matching 10 bases. CDR1 is SQVTM, CDR2 ANQGSEA, per germline. The CDR3 length is 14 residues. Losses at the gene ends were 6 bases for V and 4 bases for J; bases not matched to a gene: 6. CDR3 coding DNA: TGCAGCGTCGTGGACAGGGGGGGGTACAATGAGCAGTTCTTC. Translating it yields CSVVDRGGYNEQFF.

In regard to this clone: The same CDR3 can be traced to other DNA sequences in this sample. V is TRBV5-1 and J is TRBJ2-1; tentatively, D is TRBD1 (5 bases). V lost 4 bases and J 7 bases, leaving 9 bases between the germline ends. CDR3 length equals 12 residues. From germline, CDR1 is SGHRS and CDR2 YFSETQ. The CDR3 region has the DNA TGCGCCAGCAGCCTCCAGGGTAATGAGCAGTTCTTC. This translates into CASSLQGNEQFF.

As for this clone: A junction end diverges from the germline sequence, so it may reflect a read error. The chain is built from TRBV7-7 and TRBJ2-3; possibly TRBD1 for D (6 bases). In germline, CDR1 is SSHAT, CDR2 FNYEAQ (reference sequence). This CDR3 has 12 amino acids. The CDR3 DNA reads as TGTGCTAGCAGTCCTGGGGGCGATACGCAGTATTTT. Encoded protein: CASSPGGDTQYF.

CDR3 bases: TGTGCCAGTACCAAGGCGGGGACAGGATCAAACTATGGCTACACCTTC. Translated, it gives CASTKAGTGSNYGYTF. J is TRBJ1-2 and V is TRBV19, with 8 bases identical to TRBD1. The germline V gene has CDR1 LNHDA and CDR2 SQIVND (reference sequence). Losses at the gene ends were 7 bases for V and 2 bases for J; bases not matched to a gene: 12. There are 16 residues in the CDR3.

The V gene is TRBV9, the J gene TRBJ2-3; a weak D match, TRBD2 (5 bases). V was shortened by 1 base and J by 1 base, with 10 bases between the two germline ends. There are 15 residues in the CDR3. Germline CDR1 SGDLS, CDR2 YYNGEE. CDR3 coding DNA: TGTGCCAGCAGCGTAAACCCGCGGGGCACAGATACGCAGTATTTT. As protein: CASSVNPRGTDTQYF.

V and J are TRBV27 and TRBJ1-6; possibly TRBD1 for D (6 bases). With 2 bases removed from V and 10 bases from J, the gap between germline ends came to 18 bases. The CDR3 loop spans 16 amino acids. CDR1 is MNHEY and CDR2 is SMNVEV in the germline V gene (reference sequence). CDR3 in DNA: TGTGCCAGCAGTTTAGGTGCGCAGGGGAGAAGATCACCCCTCCACTTT. It translates to CASSLGAQGRRSPLHF.

The genes are TRBV30 and TRBJ2-6; maybe TRBD1 (5 bases). CDR3 length: 14 amino acids. V lost 3 bases to trimming and J lost 0 bases, with 6 bases between them. The germline V gene has CDR1 GTSNPN and CDR2 SVGIG (reference sequence). CDR3 bases: TGTGCCTGGAGACAGGCCTCTGGGGCCAACGTCCTGACTTTC. Amino acids: CAWRQASGANVLTF. Full variable domain (remainder filled in from reference TRBV30 and TRBJ2-6): SQTIHQWPATLVQPVGSPLSLECTVEGTSNPNLYWYRQAAGRGLQLLFYSVGIGQISSEVPQNLSASRPQDRQFILSSKKLLLSDSGFYLCAWRQASGANVLTFGAGSRLTVL.